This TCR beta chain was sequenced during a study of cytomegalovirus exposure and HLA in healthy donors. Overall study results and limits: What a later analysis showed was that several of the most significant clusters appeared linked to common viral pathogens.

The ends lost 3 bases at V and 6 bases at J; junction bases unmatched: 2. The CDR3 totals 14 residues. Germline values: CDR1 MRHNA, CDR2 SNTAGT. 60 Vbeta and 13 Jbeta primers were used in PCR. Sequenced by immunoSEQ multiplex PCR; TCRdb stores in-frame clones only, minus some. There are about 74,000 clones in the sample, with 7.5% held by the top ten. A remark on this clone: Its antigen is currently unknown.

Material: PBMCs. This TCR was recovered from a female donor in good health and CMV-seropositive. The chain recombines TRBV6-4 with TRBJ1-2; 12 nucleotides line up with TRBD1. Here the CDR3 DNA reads TGTGCCAGCAGTGATGGGACAGGGGGCCATGGCTACACCTTC. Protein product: CASSDGTGGHGYTF.